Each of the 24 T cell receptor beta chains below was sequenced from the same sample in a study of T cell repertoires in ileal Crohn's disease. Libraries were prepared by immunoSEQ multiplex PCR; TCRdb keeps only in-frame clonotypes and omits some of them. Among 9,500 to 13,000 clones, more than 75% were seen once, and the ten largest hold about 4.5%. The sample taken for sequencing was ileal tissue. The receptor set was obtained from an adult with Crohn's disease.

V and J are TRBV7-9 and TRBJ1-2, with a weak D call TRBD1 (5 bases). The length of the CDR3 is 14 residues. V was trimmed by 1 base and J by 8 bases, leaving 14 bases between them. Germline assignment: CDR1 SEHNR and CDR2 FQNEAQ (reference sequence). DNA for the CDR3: TGTGCCAGCAGCTTAGACCAGGGTGGTAACGGCTACACCTTC. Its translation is CASSLDQGGNGYTF.

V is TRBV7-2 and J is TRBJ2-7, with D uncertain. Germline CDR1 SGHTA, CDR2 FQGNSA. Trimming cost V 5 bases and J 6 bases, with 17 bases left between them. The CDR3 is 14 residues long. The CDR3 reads CASSPGGHKVEQYF. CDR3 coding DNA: TGTGCCAGCAGCCCTGGTGGGCATAAGGTCGAGCAGTACTTC.

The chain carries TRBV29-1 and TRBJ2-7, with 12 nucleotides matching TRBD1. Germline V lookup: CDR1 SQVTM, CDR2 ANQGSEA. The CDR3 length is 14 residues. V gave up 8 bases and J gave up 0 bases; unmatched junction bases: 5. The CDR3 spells CSIKGQGASYEQYF. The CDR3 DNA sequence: TGCAGCATCAAGGGACAGGGGGCCTCCTACGAGCAGTACTTC.

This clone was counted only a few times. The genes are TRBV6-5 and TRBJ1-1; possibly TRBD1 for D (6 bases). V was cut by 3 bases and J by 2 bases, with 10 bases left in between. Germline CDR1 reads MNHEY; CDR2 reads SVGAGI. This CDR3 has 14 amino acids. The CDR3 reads CASSYTGRNTEAFF. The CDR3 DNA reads TGTGCCAGCAGTTATACAGGGCGTAACACTGAAGCTTTCTTT.

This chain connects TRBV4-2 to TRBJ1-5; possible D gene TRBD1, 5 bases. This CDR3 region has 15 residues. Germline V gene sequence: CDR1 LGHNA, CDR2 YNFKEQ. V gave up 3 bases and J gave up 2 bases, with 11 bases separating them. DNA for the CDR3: TGTGCCAGCAGCCATTCAGGGAATGGCAATCAGCCCCAGCATTTT. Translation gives CASSHSGNGNQPQHF.

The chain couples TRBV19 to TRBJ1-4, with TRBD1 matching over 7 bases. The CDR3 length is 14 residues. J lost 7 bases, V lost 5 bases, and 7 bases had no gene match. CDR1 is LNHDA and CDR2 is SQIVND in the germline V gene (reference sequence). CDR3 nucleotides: TGTGCCAGTAGTTTCGGCCCAGGGGGTGAAAAACTGTTTTTT. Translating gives CASSFGPGGEKLFF.

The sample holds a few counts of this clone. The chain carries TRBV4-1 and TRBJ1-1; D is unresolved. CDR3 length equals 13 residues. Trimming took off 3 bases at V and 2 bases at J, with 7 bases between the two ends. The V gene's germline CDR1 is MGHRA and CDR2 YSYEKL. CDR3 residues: CASSQGENTEAFF. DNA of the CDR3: TGCGCCAGCAGCCAGGGAGAAAACACTGAAGCTTTCTTT.

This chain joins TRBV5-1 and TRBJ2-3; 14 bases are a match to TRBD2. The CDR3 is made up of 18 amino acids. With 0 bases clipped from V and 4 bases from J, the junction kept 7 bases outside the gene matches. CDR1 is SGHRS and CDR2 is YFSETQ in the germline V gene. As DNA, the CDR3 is TGCGCCAGCAGCTTGGGGAAGACTAGCGGGGGGGCGGCAGATACGCAGTATTTT. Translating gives CASSLGKTSGGAADTQYF.

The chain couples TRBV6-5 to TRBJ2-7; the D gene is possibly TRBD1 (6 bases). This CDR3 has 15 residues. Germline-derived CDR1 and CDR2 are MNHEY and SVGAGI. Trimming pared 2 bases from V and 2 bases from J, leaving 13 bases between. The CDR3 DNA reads TGTGCCAGCAGTTACGTCCAGGGGTCCACCTACGAGCAGTACTTC. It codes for CASSYVQGSTYEQYF.

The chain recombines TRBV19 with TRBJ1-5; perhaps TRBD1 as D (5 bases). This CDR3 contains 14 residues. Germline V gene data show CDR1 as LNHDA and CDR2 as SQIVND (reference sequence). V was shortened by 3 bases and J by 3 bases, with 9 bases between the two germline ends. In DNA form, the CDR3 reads TGTGCCAGTAGTATTTGGGGGGTCAATCAGCCCCAGCATTTT. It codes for CASSIWGVNQPQHF.

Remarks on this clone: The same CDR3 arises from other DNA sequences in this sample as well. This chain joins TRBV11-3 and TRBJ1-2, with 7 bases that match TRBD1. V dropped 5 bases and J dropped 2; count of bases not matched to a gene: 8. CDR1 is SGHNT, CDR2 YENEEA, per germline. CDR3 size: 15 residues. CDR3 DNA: TGTGCCAGCAGCCCCTTAGCAGGGGGGAACTATGGCTACACCTTC. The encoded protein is CASSPLAGGNYGYTF.

In nucleotides, the CDR3 is TGTGCCAGCAGTTTACCGTCGTTGGAGACCCAGTACTTC. This gives the protein CASSLPSLETQYF. The chain uses TRBV28 and TRBJ2-5; no clear D. Trimming cost V 2 bases and J 5 bases, with 9 bases left between them. The CDR3 extends over 13 amino acids. Germline V gene data show CDR1 as MDHEN and CDR2 as SYDVKM.

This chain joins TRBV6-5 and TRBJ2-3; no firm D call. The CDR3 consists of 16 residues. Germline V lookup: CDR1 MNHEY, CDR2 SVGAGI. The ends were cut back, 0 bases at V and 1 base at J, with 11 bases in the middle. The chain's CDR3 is CASSYSSRLGTDTQYF. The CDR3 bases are TGTGCCAGCAGTTACTCGAGTCGTCTCGGCACAGATACGCAGTATTTT.

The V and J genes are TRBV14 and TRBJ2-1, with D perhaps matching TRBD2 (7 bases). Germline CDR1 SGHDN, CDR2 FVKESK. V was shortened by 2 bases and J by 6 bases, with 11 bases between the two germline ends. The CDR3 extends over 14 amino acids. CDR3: CASSQRGAINEQFF. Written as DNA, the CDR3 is TGTGCCAGCAGCCAACGGGGGGCCATCAATGAGCAGTTCTTC.

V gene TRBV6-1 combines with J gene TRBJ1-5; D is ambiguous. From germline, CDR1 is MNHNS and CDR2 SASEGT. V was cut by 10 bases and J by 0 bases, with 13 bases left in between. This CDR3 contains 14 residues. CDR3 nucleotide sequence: TGTGCCATCGCCGAGACACGTAGCAATCAGCCCCAGCATTTT. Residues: CAIAETRSNQPQHF.

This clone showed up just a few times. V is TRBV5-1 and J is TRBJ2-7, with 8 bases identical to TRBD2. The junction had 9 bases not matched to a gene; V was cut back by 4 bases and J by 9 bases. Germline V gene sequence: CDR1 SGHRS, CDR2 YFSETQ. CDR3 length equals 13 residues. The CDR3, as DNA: TGCGCCAGCAGCCCGATGGCGGGGGGTGGGCAGTACTTC. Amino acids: CASSPMAGGGQYF.

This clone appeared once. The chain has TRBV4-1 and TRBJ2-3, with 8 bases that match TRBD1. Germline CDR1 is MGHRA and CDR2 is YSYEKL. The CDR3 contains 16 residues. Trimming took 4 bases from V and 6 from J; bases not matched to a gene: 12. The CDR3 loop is CASSPLGQGAGDTQYF. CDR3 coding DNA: TGCGCCAGCAGCCCTCTGGGGCAGGGGGCAGGGGATACGCAGTATTTT.

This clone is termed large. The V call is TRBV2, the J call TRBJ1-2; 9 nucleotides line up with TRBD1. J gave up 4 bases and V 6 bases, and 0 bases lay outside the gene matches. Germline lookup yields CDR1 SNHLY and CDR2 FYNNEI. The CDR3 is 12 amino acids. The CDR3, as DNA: TGTGCCAGCAGGACAGGGGGCTATGGCTACACCTTC. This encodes CASRTGGYGYTF. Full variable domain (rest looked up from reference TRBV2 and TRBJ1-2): EPEVTQTPSHQVTQMGQEVILRCVPISNHLYFYWYRQILGQKVEFLVSFYNNEISEKSEIFDDQFSVERPDGSNFTLKIRSTKLEDSAMYFCASRTGGYGYTFGSGTRLTVV.

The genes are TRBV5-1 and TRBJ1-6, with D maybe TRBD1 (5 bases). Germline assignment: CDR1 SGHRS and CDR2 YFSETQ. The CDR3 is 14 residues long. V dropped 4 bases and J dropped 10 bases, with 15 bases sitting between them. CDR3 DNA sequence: TGCGCCAGCAGCGCTAAACTGGGGGGGTCACCCCTCCACTTT. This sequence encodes CASSAKLGGSPLHF.

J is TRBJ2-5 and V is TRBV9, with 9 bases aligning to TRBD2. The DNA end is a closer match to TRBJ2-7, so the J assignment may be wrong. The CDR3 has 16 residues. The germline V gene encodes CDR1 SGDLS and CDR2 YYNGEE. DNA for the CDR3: TGTGCCAGCAGCGTAGCTTTAAGCGGGGGGCCGCTCGAGCAGTACTTC. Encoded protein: CASSVALSGGPLEQYF.

The CDR3 DNA sequence: TGCGCCAGCAGCTCCGCCACCCCTAGCGGGGGGAATGAGCAGTTCTTC. Protein product: CASSSATPSGGNEQFF. This chain joins TRBV5-1 and TRBJ2-1, with TRBD2 identical over 11 bases. The CDR3 length is 16 residues. V shed 3 bases and J 7 bases; nucleotides not matched to a gene: 9. Germline V gene lookup returns CDR1 SGHRS and CDR2 YFSETQ.

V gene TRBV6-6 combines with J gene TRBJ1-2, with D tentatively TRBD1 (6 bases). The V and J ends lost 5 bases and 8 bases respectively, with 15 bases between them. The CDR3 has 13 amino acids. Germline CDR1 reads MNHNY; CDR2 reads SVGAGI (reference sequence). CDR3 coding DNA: TGTGCCAGCAGTCCTAAAACAGGGCACGGCTACACCTTC. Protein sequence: CASSPKTGHGYTF.

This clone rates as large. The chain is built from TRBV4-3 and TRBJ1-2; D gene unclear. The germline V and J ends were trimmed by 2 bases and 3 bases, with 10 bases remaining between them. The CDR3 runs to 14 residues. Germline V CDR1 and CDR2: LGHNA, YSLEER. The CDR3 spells CASSQPGFDYGYTF. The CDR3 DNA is TGCGCCAGCAGCCAACCCGGGTTTGACTATGGCTACACCTTC.

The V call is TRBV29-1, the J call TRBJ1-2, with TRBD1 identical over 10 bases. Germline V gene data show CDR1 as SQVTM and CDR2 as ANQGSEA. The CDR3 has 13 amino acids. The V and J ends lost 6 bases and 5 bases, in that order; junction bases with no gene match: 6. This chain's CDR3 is CSVGTGAKYGYTF. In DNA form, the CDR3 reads TGCAGCGTGGGGACAGGGGCGAAATATGGCTACACCTTC.